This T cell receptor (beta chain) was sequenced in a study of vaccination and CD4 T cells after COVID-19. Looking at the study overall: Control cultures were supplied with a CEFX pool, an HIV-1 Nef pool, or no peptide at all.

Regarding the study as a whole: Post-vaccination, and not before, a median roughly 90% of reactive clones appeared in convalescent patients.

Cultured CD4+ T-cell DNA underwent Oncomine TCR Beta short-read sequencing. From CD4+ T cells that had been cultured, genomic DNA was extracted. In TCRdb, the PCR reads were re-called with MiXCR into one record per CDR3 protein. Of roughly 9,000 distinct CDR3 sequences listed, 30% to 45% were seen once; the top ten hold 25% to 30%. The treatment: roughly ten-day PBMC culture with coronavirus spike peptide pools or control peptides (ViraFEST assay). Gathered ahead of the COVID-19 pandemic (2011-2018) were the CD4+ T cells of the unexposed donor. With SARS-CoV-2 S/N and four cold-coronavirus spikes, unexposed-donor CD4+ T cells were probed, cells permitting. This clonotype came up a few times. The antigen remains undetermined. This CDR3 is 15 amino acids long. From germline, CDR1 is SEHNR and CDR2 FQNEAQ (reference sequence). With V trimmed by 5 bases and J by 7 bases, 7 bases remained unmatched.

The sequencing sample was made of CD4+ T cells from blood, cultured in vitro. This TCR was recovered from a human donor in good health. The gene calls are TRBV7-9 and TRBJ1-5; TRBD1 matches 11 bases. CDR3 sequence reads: CASSLGTGGGQPQHF. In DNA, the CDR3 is TGTGCCAGCAGCCTCGGGACAGGGGGGGGACAGCCCCAGCATTTT.